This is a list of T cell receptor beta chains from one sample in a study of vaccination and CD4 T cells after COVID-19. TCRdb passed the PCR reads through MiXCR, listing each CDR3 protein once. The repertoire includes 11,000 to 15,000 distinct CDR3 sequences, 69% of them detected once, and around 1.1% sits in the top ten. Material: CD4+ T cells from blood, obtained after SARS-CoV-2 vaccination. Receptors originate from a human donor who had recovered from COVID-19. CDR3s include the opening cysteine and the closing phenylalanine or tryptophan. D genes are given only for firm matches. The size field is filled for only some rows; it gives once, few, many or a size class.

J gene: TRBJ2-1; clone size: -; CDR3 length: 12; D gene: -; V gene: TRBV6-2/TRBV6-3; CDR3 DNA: TGTGCCAGCAGTCTTAGCGACAATGAGCAGTTCTTC; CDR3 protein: CASSLSDNEQFF
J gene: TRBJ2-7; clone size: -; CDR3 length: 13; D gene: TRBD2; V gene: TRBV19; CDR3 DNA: TGTGCCAGTATGCAGCGGGGAAGCTACGAGCAGTACTTC; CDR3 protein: CASMQRGSYEQYF
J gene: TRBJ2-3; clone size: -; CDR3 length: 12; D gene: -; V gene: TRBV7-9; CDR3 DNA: TGTGCCAGCAGCCCCCTCCAGGATACGCAGTATTTT; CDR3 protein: CASSPLQDTQYF
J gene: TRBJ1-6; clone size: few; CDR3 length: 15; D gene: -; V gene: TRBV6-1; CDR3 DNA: TGTGCCAGCAGGACAACAGGCGTTAATAATTCACCCCTCCACTTT; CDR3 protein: CASRTTGVNNSPLHF
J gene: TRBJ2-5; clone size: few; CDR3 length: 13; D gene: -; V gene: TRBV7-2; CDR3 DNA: TGTGCCAGCAGCCCGGGGCCGGAAGAGACCCAGTACTTC; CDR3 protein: CASSPGPEETQYF
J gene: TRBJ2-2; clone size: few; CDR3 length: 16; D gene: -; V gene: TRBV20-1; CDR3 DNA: TGCAGTGCGCCTACCGGGACTTCCGAGAACACCGGGGAGCTGTTTTTT; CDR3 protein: CSAPTGTSENTGELFF
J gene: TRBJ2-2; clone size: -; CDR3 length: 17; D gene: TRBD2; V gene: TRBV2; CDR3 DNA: TGTGCCAGCAGTGCCCCAGCGGGAGGGCCCAGCACCGGGGAGCTGTTTTTT; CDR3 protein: CASSAPAGGPSTGELFF
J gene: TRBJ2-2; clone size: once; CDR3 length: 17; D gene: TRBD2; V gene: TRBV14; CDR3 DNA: TGTGCCAGCAGCCCTAATTGGCGACTAGCGGGGACCGGGGAGCTGTTTTTT; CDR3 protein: CASSPNWRLAGTGELFF
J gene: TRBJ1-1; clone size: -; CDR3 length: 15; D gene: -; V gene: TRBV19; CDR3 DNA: TGTGCCAGTAGTATAGGAGGGGACCTGAACACTGAAGCTTTCTTT; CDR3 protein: CASSIGGDLNTEAFF
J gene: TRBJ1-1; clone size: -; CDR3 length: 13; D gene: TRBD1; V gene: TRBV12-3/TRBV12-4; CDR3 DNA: TGTGCCAGCAGTCAGGGGGATAGTGTAGAAGCTTTCTTT; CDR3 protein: CASSQGDSVEAFF
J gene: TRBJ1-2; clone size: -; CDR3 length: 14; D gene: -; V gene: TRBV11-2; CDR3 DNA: TGTGCCAGCAGCCCCGGGGGGGGGGACTATGGCTACACCTTC; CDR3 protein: CASSPGGGDYGYTF
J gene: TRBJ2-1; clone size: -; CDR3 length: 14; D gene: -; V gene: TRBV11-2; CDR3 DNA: TGTGCCAGCAGCTTAGTGTTGGATGGGAATGAGCAGTTCTTC; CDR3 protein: CASSLVLDGNEQFF
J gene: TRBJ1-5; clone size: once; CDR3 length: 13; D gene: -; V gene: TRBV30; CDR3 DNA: TGTGCCTGGACCCGCGATAGCAATCAGCCCCAGCATTTT; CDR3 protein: CAWTRDSNQPQHF
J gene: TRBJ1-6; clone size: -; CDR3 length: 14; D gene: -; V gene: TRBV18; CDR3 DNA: TGTGCCAGCTCACCGGGGCCGATTAATTCACCCCTCCACTTT; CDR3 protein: CASSPGPINSPLHF
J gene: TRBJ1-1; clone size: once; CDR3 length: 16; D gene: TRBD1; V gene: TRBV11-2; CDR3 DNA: TGTGCCAGCAGCCTAAGGCAGGGGGCGGGGAACACTGAAGCTTTCTTT; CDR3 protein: CASSLRQGAGNTEAFF
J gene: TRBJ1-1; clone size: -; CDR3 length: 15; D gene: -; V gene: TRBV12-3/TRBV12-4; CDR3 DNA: TGTGCCAGCAGTCCTGCCCGGGGACGGGACACTGAAGCTTTCTTT; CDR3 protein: CASSPARGRDTEAFF
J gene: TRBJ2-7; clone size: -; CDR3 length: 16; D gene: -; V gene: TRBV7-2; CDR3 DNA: TGTGCCAGCAGCTTTTTAACAGTACAACCCTCCTACGAGCAGTACTTC; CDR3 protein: CASSFLTVQPSYEQYF
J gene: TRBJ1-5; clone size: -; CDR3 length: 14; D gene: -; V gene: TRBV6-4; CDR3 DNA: TGTGCCAGCAAGGACAAATATAGCAATCAGCCCCAGCATTTT; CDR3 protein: CASKDKYSNQPQHF
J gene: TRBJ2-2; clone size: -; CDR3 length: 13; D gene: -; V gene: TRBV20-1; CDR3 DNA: TGCAGTGCGAATAGCGGGAACACCGGGGAGCTGTTTTTT; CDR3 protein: CSANSGNTGELFF
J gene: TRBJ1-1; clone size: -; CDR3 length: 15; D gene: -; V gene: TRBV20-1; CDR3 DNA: TGCAGTGCTAGGTATGGGGCAGCCCGAAGAACTGAAGCTTTCTTT; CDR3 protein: CSARYGAARRTEAFF
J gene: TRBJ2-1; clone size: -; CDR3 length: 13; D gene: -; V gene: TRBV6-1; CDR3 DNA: TGTGCCAGCAGTGGGCGACTAGGAGGCGAGCAGTTCTTC; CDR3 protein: CASSGRLGGEQFF
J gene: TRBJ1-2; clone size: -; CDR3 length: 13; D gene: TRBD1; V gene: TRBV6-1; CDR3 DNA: TGTGCCAGCAGCCGGGCAGGGGGGGATGGCTACACCTTC; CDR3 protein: CASSRAGGDGYTF
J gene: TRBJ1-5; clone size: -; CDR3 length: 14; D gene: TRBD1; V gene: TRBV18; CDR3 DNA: TGTGCCAGCTCACCCGGGACAGGGGATCAGCCCCAGCATTTT; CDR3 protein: CASSPGTGDQPQHF
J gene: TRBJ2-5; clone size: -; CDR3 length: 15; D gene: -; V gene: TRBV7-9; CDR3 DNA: TGTGCCAGCAGCTTAAGCTGGGGTAGCCAAGAGACCCAGTACTTC; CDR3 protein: CASSLSWGSQETQYF
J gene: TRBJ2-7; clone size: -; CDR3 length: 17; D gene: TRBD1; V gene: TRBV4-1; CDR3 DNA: TGCGCCAGCAGCCAAGAATTTCGGGGACAGGGGTTCTACGAGCAGTACTTC; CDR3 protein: CASSQEFRGQGFYEQYF
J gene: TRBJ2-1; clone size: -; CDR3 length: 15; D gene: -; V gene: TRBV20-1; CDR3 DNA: TGCAGTGCACCCTCCTACAGGGACCGCTACAATGAGCAGTTCTTC; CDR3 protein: CSAPSYRDRYNEQFF
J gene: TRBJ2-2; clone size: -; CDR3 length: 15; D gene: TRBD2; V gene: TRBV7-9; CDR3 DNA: TGTGCCAGCAGCCTCTATAGCGGGGGCACCGGGGAGCTGTTTTTT; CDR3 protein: CASSLYSGGTGELFF
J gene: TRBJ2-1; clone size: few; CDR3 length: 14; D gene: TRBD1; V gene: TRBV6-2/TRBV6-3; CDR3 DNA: TGTGCCAGCAGGGACAGGGGCACCTACAATGAGCAGTTCTTC; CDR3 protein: CASRDRGTYNEQFF
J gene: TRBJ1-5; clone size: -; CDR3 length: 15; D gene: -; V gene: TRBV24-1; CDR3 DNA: TGTGCCACCAGTGAGGGTTTGCAGGGTGGTCATTCCCAGCATTTT; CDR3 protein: CATSEGLQGGHSQHF
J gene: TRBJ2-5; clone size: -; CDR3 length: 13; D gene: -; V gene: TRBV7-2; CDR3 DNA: TGTGCCAGCAGCCCAGGGAGTACAGAGACCCAGTACTTC; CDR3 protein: CASSPGSTETQYF
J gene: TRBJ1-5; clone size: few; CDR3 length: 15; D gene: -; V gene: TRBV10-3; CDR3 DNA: TGTGCCACCCAAGAAGGGTTATATAGCAATCAGCCCCAGCATTTT; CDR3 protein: CATQEGLYSNQPQHF
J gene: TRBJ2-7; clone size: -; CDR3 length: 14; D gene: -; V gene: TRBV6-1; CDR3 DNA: TGTGCCAGCAGGGAGGGGCGCCACTCCTACGAGCAGTACTTC; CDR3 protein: CASREGRHSYEQYF